Detailed here is one T cell receptor (beta chain). Its target is unknown. The data derive from a study of cytomegalovirus exposure and HLA in healthy donors. In germline, CDR1 is LNHDA, CDR2 SQIVND (reference sequence). The CDR3 totals 14 residues. V was clipped by 3 bases and J by 2 bases, with 10 bases between them. Method: immunoSEQ multiplex PCR; TCRdb's copy keeps in-frame clones and lacks some. The sample carries approximately 71,000 clones, 94% recorded once. General observations from the study: The finding came from a later analysis; first-cohort TCR clusters tended to co-occur in the roughly 120 validation repertoires.

V usage is TRBV19 and J usage is TRBJ1-1; TRBD1 might be the D (5 bases). This TCR was recovered from a woman younger than 30 in good health and CMV-seronegative. Sequencing was done on a sample of PBMCs. For the CDR3, the DNA is TGTGCCAGTAGTATTTCCGGGGGTAACACTGAAGCTTTCTTT. Translated, it gives CASSISGGNTEAFF.